This T cell receptor beta chain was sequenced during a study of T cells in Graves' hyperthyroidism and ophthalmopathy. The wider study: Peripheral blood was taken when the disease was first diagnosed, before any treatment began.

This clonotype was recorded at least ten times. Using RNA transcripts as the source, TCR beta CDR3 regions were amplified. The primer set for the first-round RT-PCR of the TCR CDR3 was HTBI. TCRdb re-called the multiplex PCR reads through MiXCR, storing one row per CDR3 protein. The data hold 600,000 or so distinct CDR3 sequences, with more than 14% observed a single time. In germline, CDR1 is SGHNT, CDR2 YENEEA. After removal of 5 bases from V and 3 bases from J, the junction contained 4 bases not matched to a gene. This CDR3 has 15 amino acids. The material sequenced was blood. V and J are TRBV11-3 and TRBJ2-7; 13 nucleotides agree with TRBD2. This clonotype was sampled from a woman aged 45-65 years with Graves' ophthalmopathy. The CDR3 spells CASSIRTSGSYEQYF. The CDR3 DNA is TGTGCCAGCAGCATCCGGACTAGCGGGAGCTACGAGCAGTACTTC. The variable domain in full, with the rest retrieved from reference TRBV11-3 and TRBJ2-7, is EAGVVQSPRYKIIEKKQPVAFWCNPISGHNTLYWYLQNLGQGPELLIRYENEEAVDDSQLPKDRFSAERLKGVDSTLKIQPAELGDSAVYLCASSIRTSGSYEQYFGPGTRLTVT.